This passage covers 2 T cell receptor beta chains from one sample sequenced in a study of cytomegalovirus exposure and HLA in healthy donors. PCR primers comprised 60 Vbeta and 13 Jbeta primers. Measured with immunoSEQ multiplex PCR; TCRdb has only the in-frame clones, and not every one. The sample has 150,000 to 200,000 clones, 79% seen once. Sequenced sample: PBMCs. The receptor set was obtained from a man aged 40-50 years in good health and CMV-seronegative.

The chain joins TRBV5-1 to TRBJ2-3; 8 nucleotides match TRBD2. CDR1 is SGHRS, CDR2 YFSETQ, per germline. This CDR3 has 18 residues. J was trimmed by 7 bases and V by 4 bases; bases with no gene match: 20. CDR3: CASSPLAGVDREGNTQYF. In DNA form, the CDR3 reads TGCGCCAGCAGCCCCCTCGCGGGAGTTGATCGGGAGGGTAATACGCAGTATTTT.

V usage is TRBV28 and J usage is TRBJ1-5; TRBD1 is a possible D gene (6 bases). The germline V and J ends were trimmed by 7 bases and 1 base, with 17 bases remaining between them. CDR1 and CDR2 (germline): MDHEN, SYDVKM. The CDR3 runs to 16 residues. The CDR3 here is CASTLTGDRSNQPQHF. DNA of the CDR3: TGTGCCAGCACCCTGACAGGAGATCGGAGCAATCAGCCCCAGCATTTT. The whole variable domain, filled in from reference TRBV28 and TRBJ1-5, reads DVKVTQSSRYLVKRTGEKVFLECVQDMDHENMFWYRQDPGLGLRLIYFSYDVKMKEKGDIPEGYSVSREKKERFSLILESASTNQTSMYLCASTLTGDRSNQPQHFGDGTRLSIL.